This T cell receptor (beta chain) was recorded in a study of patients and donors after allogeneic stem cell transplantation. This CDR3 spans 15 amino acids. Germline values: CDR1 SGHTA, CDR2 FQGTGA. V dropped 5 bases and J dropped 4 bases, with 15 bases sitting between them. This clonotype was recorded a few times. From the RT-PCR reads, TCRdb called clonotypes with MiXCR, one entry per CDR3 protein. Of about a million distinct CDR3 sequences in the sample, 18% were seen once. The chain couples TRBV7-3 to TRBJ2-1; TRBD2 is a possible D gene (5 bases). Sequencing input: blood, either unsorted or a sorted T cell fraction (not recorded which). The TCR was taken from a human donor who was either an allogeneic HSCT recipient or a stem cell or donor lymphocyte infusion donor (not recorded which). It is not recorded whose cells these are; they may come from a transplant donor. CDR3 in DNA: TGTGCCAGCAGCATCAGAGGGATAGGTTACAATGAGCAGTTCTTC. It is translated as CASSIRGIGYNEQFF.